This entry features one T cell receptor (beta chain) sequence. This entry belongs to a study of control samples from healthy donors and cancer patients. The table came from immunoSEQ multiplex PCR; TCRdb's copy has only in-frame clones and leaves some out. The repertoire includes roughly 130,000 clones, roughly 84% of them detected once, and approximately 3.2% sits in the top ten. This CDR3 contains 17 residues. Germline CDR1 and CDR2: MDHEN and SYDVKM. The V gene lost 5 bases and the J gene lost 4 bases, with 21 bases spanning the gap. The chain combines TRBV28 with TRBJ1-3; TRBD1 might be the D (6 bases). This TCR came from a man in his fifties or sixties in good health. The sequenced material came from blood. The CDR3 spells CASSLRRGGLMGNTIYF. The DNA of the CDR3 is TGTGCCAGCAGTCTCCGACGCGGGGGGCTGATGGGAAACACCATATATTTT.